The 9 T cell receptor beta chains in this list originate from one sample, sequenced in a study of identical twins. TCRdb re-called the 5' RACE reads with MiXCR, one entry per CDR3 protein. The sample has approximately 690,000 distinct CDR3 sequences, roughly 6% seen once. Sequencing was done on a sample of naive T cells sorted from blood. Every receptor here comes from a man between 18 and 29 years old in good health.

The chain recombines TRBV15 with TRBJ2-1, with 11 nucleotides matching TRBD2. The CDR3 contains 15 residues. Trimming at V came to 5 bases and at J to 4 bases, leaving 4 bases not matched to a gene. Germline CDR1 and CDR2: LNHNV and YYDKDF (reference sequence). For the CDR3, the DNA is TGTGCCACCAGCGGAGGGACTAGCGGTTACAATGAGCAGTTCTTC. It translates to CATSGGTSGYNEQFF.

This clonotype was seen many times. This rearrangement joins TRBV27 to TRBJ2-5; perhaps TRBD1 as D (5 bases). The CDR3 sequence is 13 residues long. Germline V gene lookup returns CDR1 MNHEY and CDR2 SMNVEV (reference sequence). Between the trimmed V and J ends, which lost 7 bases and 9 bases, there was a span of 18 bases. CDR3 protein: CASMSPPKGPQYF. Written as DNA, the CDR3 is TGTGCCAGCATGAGTCCCCCAAAGGGGCCCCAGTACTTC.

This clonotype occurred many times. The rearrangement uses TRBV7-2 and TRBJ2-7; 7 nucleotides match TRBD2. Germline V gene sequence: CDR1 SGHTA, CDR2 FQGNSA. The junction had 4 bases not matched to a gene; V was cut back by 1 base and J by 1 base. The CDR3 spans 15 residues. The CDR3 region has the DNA TGTGCCAGCAGCTTAGGGCGGGGGATTTCCTACGAGCAGTACTTC. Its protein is CASSLGRGISYEQYF.

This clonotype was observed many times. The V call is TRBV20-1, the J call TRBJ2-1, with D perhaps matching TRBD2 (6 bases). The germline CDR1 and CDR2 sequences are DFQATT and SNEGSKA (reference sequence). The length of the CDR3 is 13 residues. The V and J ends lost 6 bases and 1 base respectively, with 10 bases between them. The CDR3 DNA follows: TGCAGTGCCATAGCGGTATCCTACAATGAGCAGTTCTTC. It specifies CSAIAVSYNEQFF.

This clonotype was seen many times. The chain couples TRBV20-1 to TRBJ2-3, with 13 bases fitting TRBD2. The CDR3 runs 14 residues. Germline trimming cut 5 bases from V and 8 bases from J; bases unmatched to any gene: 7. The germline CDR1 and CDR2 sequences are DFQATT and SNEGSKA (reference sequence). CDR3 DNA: TGCAGTGCTTCCCAAGGACTAGCGGGAGTTACGCAGTATTTT. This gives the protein CSASQGLAGVTQYF.

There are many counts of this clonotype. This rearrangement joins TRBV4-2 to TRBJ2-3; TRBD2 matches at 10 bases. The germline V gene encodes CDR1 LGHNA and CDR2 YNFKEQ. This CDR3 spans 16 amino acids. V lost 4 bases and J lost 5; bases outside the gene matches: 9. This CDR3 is CASSPSEAGGEDTQYF. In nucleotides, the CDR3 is TGTGCCAGCAGCCCTAGCGAAGCGGGAGGGGAAGATACGCAGTATTTT.

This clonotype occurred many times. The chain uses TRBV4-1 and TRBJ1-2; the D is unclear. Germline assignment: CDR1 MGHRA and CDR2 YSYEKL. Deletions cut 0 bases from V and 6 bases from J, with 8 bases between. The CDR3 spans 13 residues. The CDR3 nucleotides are TGCGCCAGCAGCCAAGACACAGCAAATGGCTACACCTTC. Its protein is CASSQDTANGYTF.

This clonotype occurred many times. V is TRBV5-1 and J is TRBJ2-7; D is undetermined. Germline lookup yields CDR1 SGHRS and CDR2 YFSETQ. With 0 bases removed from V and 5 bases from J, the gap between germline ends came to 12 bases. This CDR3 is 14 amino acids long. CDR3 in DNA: TGCGCCAGCAGCTTGGGGTCTCCGGTCGACGAGCAGTACTTC. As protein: CASSLGSPVDEQYF.

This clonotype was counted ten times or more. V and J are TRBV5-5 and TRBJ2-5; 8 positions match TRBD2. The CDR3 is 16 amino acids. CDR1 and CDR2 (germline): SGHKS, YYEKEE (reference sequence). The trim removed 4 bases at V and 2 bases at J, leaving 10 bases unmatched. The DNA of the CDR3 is TGTGCCAGCAGCATTATAGCGGGACCCACACAAGAGACCCAGTACTTC. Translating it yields CASSIIAGPTQETQYF.